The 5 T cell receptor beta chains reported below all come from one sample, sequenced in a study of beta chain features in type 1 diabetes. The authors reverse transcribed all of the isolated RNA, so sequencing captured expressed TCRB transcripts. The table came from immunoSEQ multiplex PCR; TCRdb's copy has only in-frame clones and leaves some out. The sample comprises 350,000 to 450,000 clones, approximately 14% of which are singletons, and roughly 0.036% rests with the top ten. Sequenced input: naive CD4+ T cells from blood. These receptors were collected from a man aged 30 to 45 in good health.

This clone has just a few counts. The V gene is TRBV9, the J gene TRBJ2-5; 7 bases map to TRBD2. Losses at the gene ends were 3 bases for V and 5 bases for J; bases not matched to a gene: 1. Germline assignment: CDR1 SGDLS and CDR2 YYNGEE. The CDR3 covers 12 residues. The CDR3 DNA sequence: TGTGCCAGCAGCGCAGCGGGGGAGACCCAGTACTTC. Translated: CASSAAGETQYF.

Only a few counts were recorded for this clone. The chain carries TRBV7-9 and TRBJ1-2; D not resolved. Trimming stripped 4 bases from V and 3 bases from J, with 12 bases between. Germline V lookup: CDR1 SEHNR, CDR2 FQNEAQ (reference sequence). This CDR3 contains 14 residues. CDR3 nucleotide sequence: TGTGCCAGCAGCTCCTCCGGTAGAGACTATGGCTACACCTTC. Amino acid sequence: CASSSSGRDYGYTF.

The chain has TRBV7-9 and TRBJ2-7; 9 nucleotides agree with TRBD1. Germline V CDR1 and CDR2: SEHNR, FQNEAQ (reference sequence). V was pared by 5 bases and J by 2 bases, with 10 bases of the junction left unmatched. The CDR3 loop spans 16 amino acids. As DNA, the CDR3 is TGTGCCAGCAGCCAGGGTCGACAGGGGGGACCCTACGAGCAGTACGTC. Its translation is CASSQGRQGGPYEQYV.

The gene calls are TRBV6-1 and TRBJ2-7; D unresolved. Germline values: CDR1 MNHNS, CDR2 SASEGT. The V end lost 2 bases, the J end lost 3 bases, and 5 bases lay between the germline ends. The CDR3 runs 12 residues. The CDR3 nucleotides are TGTGCCAGCAGTGAACAGGACTACGAGCAGTACGTC. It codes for CASSEQDYEQYV.

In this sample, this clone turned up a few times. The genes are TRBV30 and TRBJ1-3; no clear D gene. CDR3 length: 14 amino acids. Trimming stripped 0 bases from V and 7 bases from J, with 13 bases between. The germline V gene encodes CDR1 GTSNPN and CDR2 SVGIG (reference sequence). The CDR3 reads CAWSVGRMSNTIYF. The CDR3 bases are TGTGCCTGGAGTGTTGGCCGCATGTCGAACACCATATATTTT.